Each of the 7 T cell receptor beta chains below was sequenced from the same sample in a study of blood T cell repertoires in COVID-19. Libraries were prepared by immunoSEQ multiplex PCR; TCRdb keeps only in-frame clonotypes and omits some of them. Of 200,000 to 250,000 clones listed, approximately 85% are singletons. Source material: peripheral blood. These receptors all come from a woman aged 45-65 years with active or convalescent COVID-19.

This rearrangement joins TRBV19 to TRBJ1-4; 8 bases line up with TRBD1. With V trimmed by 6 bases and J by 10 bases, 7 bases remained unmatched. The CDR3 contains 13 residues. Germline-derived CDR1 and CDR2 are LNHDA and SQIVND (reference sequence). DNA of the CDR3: TGTGCCAGTAGGGCCGGACAGGGAGGAAAACTGTTTTTT. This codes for CASRAGQGGKLFF.

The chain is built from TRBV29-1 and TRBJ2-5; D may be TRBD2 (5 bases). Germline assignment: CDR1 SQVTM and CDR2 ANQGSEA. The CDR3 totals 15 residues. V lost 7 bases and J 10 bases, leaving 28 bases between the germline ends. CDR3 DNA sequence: TGCAGCGCCCGGCTCCAACGGAGAGGTCTCGGGATCCAGTACTTC. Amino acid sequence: CSARLQRRGLGIQYF.

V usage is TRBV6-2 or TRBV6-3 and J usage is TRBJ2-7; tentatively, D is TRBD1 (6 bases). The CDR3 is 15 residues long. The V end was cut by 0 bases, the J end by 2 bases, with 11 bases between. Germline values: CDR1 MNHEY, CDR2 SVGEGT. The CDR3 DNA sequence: TGTGCCAGCAGTTACTCCAGGGGTCCCACCTACGAGCAGTACGTC. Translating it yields CASSYSRGPTYEQYV.

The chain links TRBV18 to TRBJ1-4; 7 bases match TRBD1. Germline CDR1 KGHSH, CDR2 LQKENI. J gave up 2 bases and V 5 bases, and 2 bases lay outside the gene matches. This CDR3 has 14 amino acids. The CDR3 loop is CASSTGVTNEKLFF. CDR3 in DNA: TGTGCCAGCTCAACAGGGGTTACTAATGAAAAACTGTTTTTT.

The CDR3 coding sequence is TGCAGTGCTACAGGGGGTCATGGCTACACCTTC. Translating it yields CSATGGHGYTF. The V and J genes are TRBV20-1 and TRBJ1-2; 7 bases fit TRBD1. Germline loops: CDR1 DFQATT, CDR2 SNEGSKA (reference sequence). The CDR3 is made up of 11 amino acids. V was pared by 4 bases and J by 6 bases, with 2 bases of the junction left unmatched.

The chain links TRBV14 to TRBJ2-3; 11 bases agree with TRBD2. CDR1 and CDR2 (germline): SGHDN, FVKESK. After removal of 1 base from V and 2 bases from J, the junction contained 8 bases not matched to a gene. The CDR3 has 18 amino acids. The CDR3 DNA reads TGTGCCAGCAGCCAAGGACTAGCGGGGCGCACCGACACAGATACGCAGTATTTT. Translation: CASSQGLAGRTDTDTQYF.

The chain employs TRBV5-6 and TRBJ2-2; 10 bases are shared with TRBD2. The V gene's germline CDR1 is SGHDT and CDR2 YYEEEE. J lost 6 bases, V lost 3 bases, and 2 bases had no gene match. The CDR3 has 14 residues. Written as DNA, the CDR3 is TGTGCCAGCAGCTCCCTAGCGGGGGCCGGGGAGCTGTTTTTT. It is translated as CASSSLAGAGELFF.